Listed below are T cell receptor beta chains from one sample, sequenced in a study of vaccination and CD4 T cells after COVID-19. In TCRdb, the PCR reads were re-called with MiXCR into one record per CDR3 protein. The sample yields around 19,000 distinct CDR3 sequences, around 52% seen once. These TCRs are of unknown antigen specificity. Sequencing used CD4+ T cells from blood, cultured in vitro. All receptors derive from a human donor who had recovered from COVID-19. CDR3s include the opening cysteine and the closing phenylalanine or tryptophan. The D gene is left open where the match is weak. Only part of the rows carry a size: once, few, many, or a class if the clone is expanded.

v_call: TRBV30
d_call: NA
clone_size: NA
j_call: TRBJ1-1
cdr3_nt: TGTGCCTGGAGTCACCCAAGGACAGCCCGGGCGAAGGCTTTCTTT
cdr3_aa: CAWSHPRTARAKAFF

v_call: TRBV7-6
d_call: NA
clone_size: NA
j_call: TRBJ1-2
cdr3_nt: TGTGCCAGCAGCTTACTTGCAGCTAACTATGGCTACACCTTC
cdr3_aa: CASSLLAANYGYTF

v_call: TRBV25-1
d_call: NA
clone_size: NA
j_call: TRBJ2-7
cdr3_nt: TGTGCCAGCAGTCTCCCTGGGCTCTACGAGCAGTACTTC
cdr3_aa: CASSLPGLYEQYF

v_call: TRBV5-4
d_call: TRBD2
clone_size: NA
j_call: TRBJ2-4
cdr3_nt: TGTGCCAGCAGCCCGGCGGGGGGTATTGCCAAAAACATTCAGTACTTC
cdr3_aa: CASSPAGGIAKNIQYF

v_call: TRBV24-1
d_call: TRBD2
clone_size: NA
j_call: TRBJ2-1
cdr3_nt: TGTGCCACCAGTGACCCTAGCGGGAGCCTTTCCTACAATGAGCAGTTCTTC
cdr3_aa: CATSDPSGSLSYNEQFF

v_call: TRBV27
d_call: TRBD1
clone_size: few
j_call: TRBJ1-6
cdr3_nt: TGTGCCAGCAGCCGAGGACAGGTACAATCACCCCTCCACTTT
cdr3_aa: CASSRGQVQSPLHF

v_call: TRBV10-3
d_call: TRBD1
clone_size: NA
j_call: TRBJ1-6
cdr3_nt: TGTGCCATCAGCAGGACAGGGGACCTCTCCTATAATTCACCCCTCCACTTT
cdr3_aa: CAISRTGDLSYNSPLHF

v_call: TRBV14
d_call: NA
clone_size: NA
j_call: TRBJ2-7
cdr3_nt: TGTGCCAGCAGCCAGTGGGGTCGGGAGCAGTACTTC
cdr3_aa: CASSQWGREQYF

v_call: TRBV7-3
d_call: NA
clone_size: NA
j_call: TRBJ2-7
cdr3_nt: TGTGCCAGCAGCTTAACCCATCGGGTAGGGCAGAACGAGCAGTACTTC
cdr3_aa: CASSLTHRVGQNEQYF

v_call: TRBV10-3
d_call: TRBD1
clone_size: few
j_call: TRBJ2-1
cdr3_nt: TGTGCCATCAGTGAGGGACAGGTAGGAGGTGAGCAGTTCTTC
cdr3_aa: CAISEGQVGGEQFF

v_call: TRBV27
d_call: TRBD1
clone_size: once
j_call: TRBJ2-2
cdr3_nt: TGTGCCAGCAGTTTAAGACAGGGATGGAACACCGGGGAGCTGTTTTTT
cdr3_aa: CASSLRQGWNTGELFF

v_call: TRBV30
d_call: NA
clone_size: few
j_call: TRBJ1-1
cdr3_nt: TGTGCCTGGAGTGTACGCGAGAACACTGAAGCTTTCTTT
cdr3_aa: CAWSVRENTEAFF

v_call: TRBV29-1
d_call: NA
clone_size: NA
j_call: TRBJ1-1
cdr3_nt: TGCAGCGTTGGGGGGATGAACACTGAAGCTTTCTTT
cdr3_aa: CSVGGMNTEAFF

v_call: TRBV27
d_call: TRBD1
clone_size: once
j_call: TRBJ1-5
cdr3_nt: TGTGCCAGCAGCCCCAGGGGGCAGCGTAGCAATCAGCCCCAGCATTTT
cdr3_aa: CASSPRGQRSNQPQHF

v_call: TRBV20-1
d_call: TRBD2
clone_size: few
j_call: TRBJ2-3
cdr3_nt: TGCAGTGCTAGTGGGTGGACTAGCGGGAGGGCCGACGCAGATACGCAGTATTTT
cdr3_aa: CSASGWTSGRADADTQYF

v_call: TRBV19
d_call: NA
clone_size: NA
j_call: TRBJ2-2
cdr3_nt: TGTGCCAGTAGTATAGGTTTTGGGGCGGAGGACACCGGGGAGCTGTTTTTT
cdr3_aa: CASSIGFGAEDTGELFF

v_call: TRBV6-5
d_call: TRBD2
clone_size: NA
j_call: TRBJ2-4
cdr3_nt: TGTGCCAGCAGTTACCCCCTAGCGGGAGGGACTCAGTACTTC
cdr3_aa: CASSYPLAGGTQYF

v_call: TRBV20-1
d_call: NA
clone_size: NA
j_call: TRBJ2-2
cdr3_nt: TGCAGTGCTAGAGATTTAGCGGAGCCCACCGGGGAGCTGTTTTTT
cdr3_aa: CSARDLAEPTGELFF

v_call: TRBV2
d_call: NA
clone_size: NA
j_call: TRBJ2-4
cdr3_nt: TGTGCCAGCAGTGAGAGGGCCGGTGGGGACCCTTCCAAAAACATTCAGTACTTC
cdr3_aa: CASSERAGGDPSKNIQYF

v_call: TRBV20-1
d_call: TRBD2
clone_size: NA
j_call: TRBJ2-1
cdr3_nt: TGCAGTGCTAATCCAGCGGGGGGAGTCAGTGAGCAGTTCTTC
cdr3_aa: CSANPAGGVSEQFF

v_call: TRBV6-1
d_call: NA
clone_size: NA
j_call: TRBJ1-1
cdr3_nt: TGTGCCAGCAGGGCCGGGTTTGCGGGGGACACTGAAGCTTTCTTT
cdr3_aa: CASRAGFAGDTEAFF

v_call: TRBV7-6
d_call: NA
clone_size: NA
j_call: TRBJ2-1
cdr3_nt: TGTGCCAGCAGCTTAGGGGATCACAATGAGCAGTCCTTC
cdr3_aa: CASSLGDHNEQSF

v_call: TRBV11-2
d_call: NA
clone_size: NA
j_call: TRBJ2-5
cdr3_nt: TGTGCCAGCAGCCAAGACATGTACCAAGAGACCCAGTACTTC
cdr3_aa: CASSQDMYQETQYF

v_call: TRBV25-1
d_call: TRBD1
clone_size: NA
j_call: TRBJ2-7
cdr3_nt: TGTGCCAGCAGTGAGAGGAGGACAGGTGGGCAGGGGGAGCAGTACTTC
cdr3_aa: CASSERRTGGQGEQYF